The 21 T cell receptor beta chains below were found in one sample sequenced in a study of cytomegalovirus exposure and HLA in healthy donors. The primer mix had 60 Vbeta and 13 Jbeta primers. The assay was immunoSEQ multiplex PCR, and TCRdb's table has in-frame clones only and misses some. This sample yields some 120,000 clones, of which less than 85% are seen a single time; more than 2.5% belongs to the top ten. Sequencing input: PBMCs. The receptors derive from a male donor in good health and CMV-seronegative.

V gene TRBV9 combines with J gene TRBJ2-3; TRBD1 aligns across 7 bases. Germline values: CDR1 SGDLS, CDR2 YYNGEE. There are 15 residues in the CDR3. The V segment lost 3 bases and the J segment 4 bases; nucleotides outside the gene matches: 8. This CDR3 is CASSAGITGADTQYF. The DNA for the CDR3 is TGTGCCAGCAGCGCGGGGATCACAGGGGCAGATACGCAGTATTTT. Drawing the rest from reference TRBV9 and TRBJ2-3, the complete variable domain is DSGVTQTPKHLITATGQRVTLRCSPRSGDLSVYWYQQSLDQGLQFLIQYYNGEERAKGNILERFSAQQFPDLHSELNLSSLELGDSALYFCASSAGITGADTQYFGPGTRLTVL.

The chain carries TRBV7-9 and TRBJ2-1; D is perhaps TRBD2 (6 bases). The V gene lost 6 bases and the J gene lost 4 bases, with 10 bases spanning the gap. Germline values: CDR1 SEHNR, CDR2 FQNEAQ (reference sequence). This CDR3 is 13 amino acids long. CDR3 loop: CASRAREYNEQFF. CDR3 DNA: TGTGCCAGCAGGGCCCGGGAGTACAATGAGCAGTTCTTC.

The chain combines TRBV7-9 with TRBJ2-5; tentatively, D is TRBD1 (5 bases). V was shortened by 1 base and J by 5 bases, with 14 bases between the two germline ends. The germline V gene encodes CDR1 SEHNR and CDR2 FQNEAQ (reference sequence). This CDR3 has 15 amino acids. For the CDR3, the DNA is TGTGCCAGCAGCTTAGATGGGGCAGGGCGGGAGACCCAGTACTTC. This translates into CASSLDGAGRETQYF. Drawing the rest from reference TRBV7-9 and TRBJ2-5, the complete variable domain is DTGVSQNPRHKITKRGQNVTFRCDPISEHNRLYWYRQTLGQGPEFLTYFQNEAQLEKSRLLSDRFSAERPKGSFSTLEIQRTEQGDSAMYLCASSLDGAGRETQYFGPGTRLLVL.

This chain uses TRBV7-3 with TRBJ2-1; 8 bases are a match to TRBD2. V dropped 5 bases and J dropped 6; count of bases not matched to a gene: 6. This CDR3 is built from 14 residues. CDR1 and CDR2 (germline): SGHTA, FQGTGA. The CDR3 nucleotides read TGTGCCAGCAGCAACAACCGGGAGGGCAATGAGCAGTTCTTC. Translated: CASSNNREGNEQFF. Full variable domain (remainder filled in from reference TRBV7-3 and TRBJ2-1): GAGVSQTPSNKVTEKGKYVELRCDPISGHTALYWYRQSLGQGPEFLIYFQGTGAADDSGLPNDRFFAVRPEGSVSTLKIQRTERGDSAVYLCASSNNREGNEQFFGPGTRLTVL.

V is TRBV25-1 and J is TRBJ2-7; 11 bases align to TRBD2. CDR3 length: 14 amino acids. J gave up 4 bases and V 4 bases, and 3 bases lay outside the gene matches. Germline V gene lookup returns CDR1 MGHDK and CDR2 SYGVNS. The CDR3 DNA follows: TGTGCCAGCAGTGCGACTAGCGGGACGTACGAGCAGTACTTC. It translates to CASSATSGTYEQYF.

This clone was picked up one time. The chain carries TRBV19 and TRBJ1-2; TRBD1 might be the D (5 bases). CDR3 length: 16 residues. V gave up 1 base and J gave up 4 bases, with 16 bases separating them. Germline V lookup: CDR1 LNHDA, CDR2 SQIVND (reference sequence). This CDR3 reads CASSIGVSEGRYGYTF. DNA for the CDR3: TGTGCCAGTAGTATAGGGGTATCGGAGGGACGCTATGGCTACACCTTC.

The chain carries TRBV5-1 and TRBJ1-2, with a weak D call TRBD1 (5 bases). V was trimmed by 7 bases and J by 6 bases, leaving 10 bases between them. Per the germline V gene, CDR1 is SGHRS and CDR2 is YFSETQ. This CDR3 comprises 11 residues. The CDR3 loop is CASSRGDGYTF. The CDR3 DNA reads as TGCGCCAGCTCACGGGGGGATGGCTACACCTTC.

The CDR3: CASSGGDSSGANVLTF. CDR3 coding DNA: TGTGCCAGCAGTGGTGGGGACAGCTCTGGGGCCAACGTCCTGACTTTC. This chain links TRBV28 with TRBJ2-6; 7 bases match TRBD1. This CDR3 spans 16 amino acids. Losses at the gene ends were 5 bases for V and 0 bases for J; bases not matched to a gene: 4. From germline, CDR1 is MDHEN and CDR2 SYDVKM. The full variable domain, rest sourced from reference TRBV28 and TRBJ2-6, is DVKVTQSSRYLVKRTGEKVFLECVQDMDHENMFWYRQDPGLGLRLIYFSYDVKMKEKGDIPEGYSVSREKKERFSLILESASTNQTSMYLCASSGGDSSGANVLTFGAGSRLTVL.

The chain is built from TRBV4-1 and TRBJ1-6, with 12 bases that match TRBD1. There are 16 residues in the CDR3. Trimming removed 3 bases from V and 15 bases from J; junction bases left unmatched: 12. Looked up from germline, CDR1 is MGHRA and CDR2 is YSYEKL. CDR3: CASSQPPGQGARYLHF. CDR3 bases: TGCGCCAGCAGCCAGCCGCCGGGACAGGGGGCAAGATACCTCCACTTT.

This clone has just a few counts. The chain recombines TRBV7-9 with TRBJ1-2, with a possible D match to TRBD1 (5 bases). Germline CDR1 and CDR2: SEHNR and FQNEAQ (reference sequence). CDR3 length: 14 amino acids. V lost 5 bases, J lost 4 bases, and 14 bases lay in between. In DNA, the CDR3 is TGTGCCAGCAGCCCATTGGGGGGAAGCTATGGCTACACCTTC. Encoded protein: CASSPLGGSYGYTF.

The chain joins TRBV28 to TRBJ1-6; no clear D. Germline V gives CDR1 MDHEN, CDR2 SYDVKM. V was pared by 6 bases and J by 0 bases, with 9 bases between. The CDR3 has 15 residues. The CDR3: CASSPYSSYNSPLHF. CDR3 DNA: TGTGCCAGCAGCCCCTACAGCTCCTATAATTCACCCCTCCACTTT.

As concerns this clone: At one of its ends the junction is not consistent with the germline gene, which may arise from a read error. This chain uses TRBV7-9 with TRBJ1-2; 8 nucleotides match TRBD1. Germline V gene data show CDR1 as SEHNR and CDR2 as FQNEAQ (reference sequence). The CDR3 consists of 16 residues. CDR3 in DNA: TGTTCCAGCAGCAGAGCCGGACAGGGCTTTAACTATGGCTACACCTTC. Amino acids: CSSSRAGQGFNYGYTF.

CDR3: CASSPGTGEGTQHF. CDR3 coding DNA: TGTGCCAGCAGCCCGGGGACAGGGGAAGGGACCCAGCATTTT. The J gene is TRBJ1-5, the V gene TRBV4-2; 10 positions agree with TRBD1. The germline CDR1 and CDR2 sequences are LGHNA and YNFKEQ. V lost 4 bases and J lost 11; bases outside the gene matches: 8. The CDR3 runs 14 residues.

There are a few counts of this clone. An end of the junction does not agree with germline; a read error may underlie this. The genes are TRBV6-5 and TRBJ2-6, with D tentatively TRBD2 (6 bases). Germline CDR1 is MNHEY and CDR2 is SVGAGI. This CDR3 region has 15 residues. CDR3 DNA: TGTGCCAGCAGTTATGCGGGGCCTGGGGCCAACGGCCTGACTTTC. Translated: CASSYAGPGANGLTF.

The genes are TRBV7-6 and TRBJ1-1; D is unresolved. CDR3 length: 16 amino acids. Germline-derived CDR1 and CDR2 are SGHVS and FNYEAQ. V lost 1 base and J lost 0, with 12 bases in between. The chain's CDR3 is CASSLGAEAVNTEAFF. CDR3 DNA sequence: TGTGCCAGCAGCTTAGGGGCAGAAGCGGTGAACACTGAAGCTTTCTTT.

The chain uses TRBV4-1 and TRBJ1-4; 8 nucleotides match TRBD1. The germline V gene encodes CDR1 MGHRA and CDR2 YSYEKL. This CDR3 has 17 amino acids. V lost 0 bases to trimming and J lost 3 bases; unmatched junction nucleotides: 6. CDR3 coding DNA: TGCGCCAGCAGCCAAGACCGGACAGGGACTCCTAATGAAAAACTGTTTTTT. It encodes CASSQDRTGTPNEKLFF.

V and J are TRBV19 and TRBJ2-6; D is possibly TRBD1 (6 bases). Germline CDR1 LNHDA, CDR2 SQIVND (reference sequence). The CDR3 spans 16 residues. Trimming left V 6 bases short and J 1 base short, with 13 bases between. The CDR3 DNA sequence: TGTGCCAGTAGATTGGGGACACAGTCTGGGGCCAACGTCCTGACTTTC. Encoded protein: CASRLGTQSGANVLTF.

The CDR3 protein is CASSLFGGSGNTIYF. In DNA, the CDR3 is TGTGCCAGCAGCTTATTCGGGGGCTCTGGAAACACCATATATTTT. The chain is built from TRBV7-2 and TRBJ1-3; tentatively, D is TRBD1 (5 bases). Germline assignment: CDR1 SGHTA and CDR2 FQGNSA. The germline V and J ends were trimmed by 2 bases and 0 bases, with 8 bases remaining between them. The CDR3 has 15 residues.

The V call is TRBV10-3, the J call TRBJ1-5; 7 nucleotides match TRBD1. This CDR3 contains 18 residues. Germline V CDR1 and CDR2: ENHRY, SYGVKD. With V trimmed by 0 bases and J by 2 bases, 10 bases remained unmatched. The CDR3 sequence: CAISESRGRGSGNQPQHF. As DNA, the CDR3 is TGTGCCATCAGTGAGTCTAGGGGGCGGGGATCGGGCAATCAGCCCCAGCATTTT.

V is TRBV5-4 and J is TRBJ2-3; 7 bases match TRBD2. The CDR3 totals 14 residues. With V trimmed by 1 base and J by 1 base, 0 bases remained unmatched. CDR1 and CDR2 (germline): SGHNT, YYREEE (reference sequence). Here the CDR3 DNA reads TGTGCCAGCAGCTTGCGGGGGGGCACAGATACGCAGTATTTT. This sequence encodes CASSLRGGTDTQYF. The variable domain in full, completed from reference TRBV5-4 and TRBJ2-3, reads ETGVTQSPTHLIKTRGQQVTLRCSSQSGHNTVSWYQQALGQGPQFIFQYYREEENGRGNFPPRFSGLQFPNYSSELNVNALELDDSALYLCASSLRGGTDTQYFGPGTRLTVL.

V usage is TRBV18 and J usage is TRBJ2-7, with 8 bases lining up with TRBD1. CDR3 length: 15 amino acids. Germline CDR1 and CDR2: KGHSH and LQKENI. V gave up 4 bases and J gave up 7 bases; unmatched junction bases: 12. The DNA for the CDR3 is TGTGCCAGCTCACGCGTGGTACAGGGGGATTGGGAGCAGTACTTC. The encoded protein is CASSRVVQGDWEQYF.